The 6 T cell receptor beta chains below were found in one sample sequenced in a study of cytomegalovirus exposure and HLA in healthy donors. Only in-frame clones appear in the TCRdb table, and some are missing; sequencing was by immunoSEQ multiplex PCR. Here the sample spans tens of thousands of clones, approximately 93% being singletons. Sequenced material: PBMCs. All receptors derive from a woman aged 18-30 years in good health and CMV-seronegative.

The CDR3 DNA is TGTGCCAGCAGGCGGACAGGGGAGAGCATTCAGTACTTC. Translated, it gives CASRRTGESIQYF. The chain combines TRBV6-5 with TRBJ2-4; 9 bases map to TRBD1. Losses at the gene ends were 6 bases for V and 9 bases for J; bases not matched to a gene: 6. The CDR3 length is 13 residues. Germline V gene lookup returns CDR1 MNHEY and CDR2 SVGAGI.

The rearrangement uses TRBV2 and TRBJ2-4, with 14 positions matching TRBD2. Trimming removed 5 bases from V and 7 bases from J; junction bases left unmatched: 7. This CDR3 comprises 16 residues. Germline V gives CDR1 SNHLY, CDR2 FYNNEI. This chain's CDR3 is CASSTGTSGGGNIQYF. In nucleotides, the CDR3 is TGTGCCAGCAGTACAGGGACTAGCGGGGGAGGGAACATTCAGTACTTC. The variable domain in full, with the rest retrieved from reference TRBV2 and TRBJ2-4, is EPEVTQTPSHQVTQMGQEVILRCVPISNHLYFYWYRQILGQKVEFLVSFYNNEISEKSEIFDDQFSVERPDGSNFTLKIRSTKLEDSAMYFCASSTGTSGGGNIQYFGAGTRLSVL.

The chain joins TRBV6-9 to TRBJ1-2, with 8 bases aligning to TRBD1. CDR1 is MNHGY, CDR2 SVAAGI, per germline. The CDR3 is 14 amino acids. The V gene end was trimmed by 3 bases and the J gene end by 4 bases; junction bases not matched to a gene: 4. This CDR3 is CASSYRGRGYGYTF. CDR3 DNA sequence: TGTGCCAGCAGTTACAGGGGGCGGGGCTATGGCTACACCTTC.

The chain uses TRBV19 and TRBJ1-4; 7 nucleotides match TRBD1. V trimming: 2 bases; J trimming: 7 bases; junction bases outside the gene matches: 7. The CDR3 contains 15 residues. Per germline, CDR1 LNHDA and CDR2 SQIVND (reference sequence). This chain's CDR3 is CASSITRDSFEKLFF. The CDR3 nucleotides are TGTGCCAGTAGTATAACCCGGGACAGCTTTGAAAAACTGTTTTTT.

In DNA form, the CDR3 reads TGTGCCAGCAGTCCACGGACACCGGTGGAGAAAGGCTACACCTTC. Amino acid sequence: CASSPRTPVEKGYTF. V and J are TRBV27 and TRBJ1-2, with D possibly being TRBD1 (5 bases). Trimming cost V 5 bases and J 8 bases, with 21 bases left between them. This CDR3 has 15 residues. The germline gives CDR1 MNHEY, CDR2 SMNVEV (reference sequence).

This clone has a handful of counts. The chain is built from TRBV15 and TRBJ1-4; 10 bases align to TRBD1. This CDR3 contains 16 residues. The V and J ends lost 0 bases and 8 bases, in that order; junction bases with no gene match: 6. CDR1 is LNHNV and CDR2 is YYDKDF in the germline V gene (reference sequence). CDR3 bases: TGTGCCACCAGCAGAGATAGGGGACAGGGGTACGAAAAACTGTTTTTT. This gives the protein CATSRDRGQGYEKLFF.